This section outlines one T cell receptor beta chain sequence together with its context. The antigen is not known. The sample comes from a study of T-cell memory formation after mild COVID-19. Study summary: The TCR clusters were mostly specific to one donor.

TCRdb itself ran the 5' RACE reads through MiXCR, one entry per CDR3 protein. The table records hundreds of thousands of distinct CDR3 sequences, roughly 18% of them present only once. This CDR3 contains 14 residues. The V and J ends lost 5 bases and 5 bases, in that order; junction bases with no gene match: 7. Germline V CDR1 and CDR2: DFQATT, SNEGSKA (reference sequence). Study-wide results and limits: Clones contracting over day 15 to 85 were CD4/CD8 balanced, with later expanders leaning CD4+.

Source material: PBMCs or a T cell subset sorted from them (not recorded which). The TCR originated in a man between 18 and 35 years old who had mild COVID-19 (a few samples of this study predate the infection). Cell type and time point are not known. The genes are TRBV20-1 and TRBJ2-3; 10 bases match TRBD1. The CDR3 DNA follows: TGCAGTGCTTCGGGGGACAGGGGTGGAGATACGCAGTATTTT. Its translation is CSASGDRGGDTQYF.